What follows are 27 T cell receptor beta chains derived from one specimen sequenced in a study of radiotherapy plus CTLA-4 blockade in lung cancer. Measured with immunoSEQ multiplex PCR; TCRdb has only the in-frame clones, and not every one. This table holds roughly 50,000 clones, around nine tenths found once. The sequenced sample was peripheral blood, obtained from a patient treated with radiotherapy plus ipilimumab. These TCRs come from a human donor with non-small cell lung cancer that progressed on radiotherapy plus ipilimumab. Some clones in this sample may be carry-over from other donors' samples.

The chain is built from TRBV19 and TRBJ2-6; TRBD1 matches 7 bases. The CDR3 sequence is 14 residues long. Germline V gene sequence: CDR1 LNHDA, CDR2 SQIVND (reference sequence). V lost 5 bases and J lost 2; bases outside the gene matches: 0. CDR3 in DNA: TGTGCCAGTAGTCAGGGGGCTGGGGCCAACGTCCTGACTTTC. This sequence encodes CASSQGAGANVLTF.

V and J are TRBV19 and TRBJ2-3, with 10 nucleotides matching TRBD2. Germline assignment: CDR1 LNHDA and CDR2 SQIVND (reference sequence). The CDR3 covers 16 residues. V lost 5 bases, J lost 5 bases, and 10 bases stayed unmatched. The CDR3: CASSLRLAGGGDTQYF. In nucleotides, the CDR3 is TGTGCCAGTAGTCTCCGGTTAGCGGGAGGTGGAGATACGCAGTATTTT.

The chain has TRBV2 and TRBJ2-2; tentative D call: TRBD1 (5 bases). The CDR3 totals 15 residues. V was cut by 3 bases and J by 3 bases, with 11 bases left in between. Germline lookup yields CDR1 SNHLY and CDR2 FYNNEI. The CDR3 spells CASSDQGWHTGELFF. DNA for the CDR3: TGTGCCAGCAGTGACCAGGGTTGGCACACCGGGGAGCTGTTTTTT.

The CDR3 DNA reads TGCGCCAGCAGCCAAGTTACAGGGGTTACTGAAGCTTTCTTT. Translated: CASSQVTGVTEAFF. The chain couples TRBV4-1 to TRBJ1-1; 7 nucleotides line up with TRBD1. The CDR3 covers 14 residues. After removal of 1 base from V and 5 bases from J, the junction contained 4 bases not matched to a gene. Per germline, CDR1 MGHRA and CDR2 YSYEKL.

This clone was observed a handful of times. CDR3: CASKEDRESTYEQYF. CDR3 DNA: TGTGCCAGCAAGGAGGACAGGGAGAGCACCTACGAGCAGTACTTC. The rearrangement joins TRBV2 to TRBJ2-7; 8 bases match TRBD1. The CDR3 is 15 amino acids. CDR1 is SNHLY and CDR2 is FYNNEI in the germline V gene. V lost 7 bases to trimming and J lost 2 bases; unmatched junction nucleotides: 10.

J is TRBJ1-6 and V is TRBV7-9; D gene uncertain. Trimming cost V 4 bases and J 5 bases, with 12 bases left between them. CDR1 is SEHNR and CDR2 is FQNEAQ in the germline V gene (reference sequence). The CDR3 runs to 15 residues. CDR3 nucleotides: TGTGCCAGCAGCTCCGGAGGGTTCAATAATTCACCCCTCCACTTT. Protein: CASSSGGFNNSPLHF.

The V and J genes are TRBV5-1 and TRBJ2-5; TRBD2 matches at 7 bases. V lost 4 bases, J lost 4 bases, and 16 bases stayed unmatched. The CDR3 is made up of 17 amino acids. Germline CDR1 is SGHRS and CDR2 is YFSETQ. The DNA of the CDR3 is TGCGCCAGCAGCCCGGGACTATTCAACTCCCCAACAGAGACCCAGTACTTC. Its translation is CASSPGLFNSPTETQYF.

The genes are TRBV19 and TRBJ2-7, with a weak D call TRBD2 (6 bases). The CDR3 consists of 14 residues. Trimming shortened V by 4 bases and J by 3 bases, and 13 bases separated the two germline ends. The germline V gene encodes CDR1 LNHDA and CDR2 SQIVND (reference sequence). The DNA of the CDR3 is TGTGCCAGTAGTAATCTAGCGCAGAGCTACGAGCAGTACTTC. Amino acids: CASSNLAQSYEQYF.

The rearrangement links TRBV25-1 to TRBJ2-2; D call uncertain. V was pared by 3 bases and J by 4 bases, with 9 bases between. In germline, CDR1 is MGHDK, CDR2 SYGVNS. The CDR3 is made up of 14 amino acids. CDR3 nucleotide sequence: TGTGCCAGCAGTGACAGTATGTTCACCGGGGAGCTGTTTTTT. Translation gives CASSDSMFTGELFF.

This chain connects TRBV7-9 to TRBJ2-1; 7 bases are a match to TRBD2. CDR3 size: 16 residues. CDR1 SEHNR and CDR2 FQNEAQ come from the germline V gene (reference sequence). V was pared by 4 bases and J by 6 bases, with 12 bases of the junction left unmatched. The CDR3 sequence is CASSSERGWHLNEQFF. The CDR3 DNA reads as TGTGCCAGCAGCTCCGAGCGGGGTTGGCACCTCAATGAGCAGTTCTTC.

This clone has just a few counts. The CDR3 DNA follows: TGCGCCAGCAGCCAAGATTTGAGTATAACGACCCAGTACTTC. Translated: CASSQDLSITTQYF. The rearrangement links TRBV4-1 to TRBJ2-5; no clear D gene. The CDR3 has 14 amino acids. V shed 0 bases and J shed 7 bases, with 12 bases lying between them. Germline V gene data show CDR1 as MGHRA and CDR2 as YSYEKL.

V and J are TRBV29-1 and TRBJ2-4; TRBD2 matches 11 bases. Unmatched junction bases numbered 12, after V lost 6 bases and J lost 8 bases. Per the germline V gene, CDR1 is SQVTM and CDR2 is ANQGSEA. The CDR3 length is 15 residues. The chain's CDR3 is CSVGTSGSGGDIQYF. CDR3 sequence (DNA): TGCAGCGTCGGGACTAGCGGCTCCGGAGGAGACATTCAGTACTTC.

In nucleotides, the CDR3 is TGTGCCAGCAGTGAAAGACAGGGGGCTCTTTTCGGCTACACCTTC. As protein: CASSERQGALFGYTF. The V call is TRBV6-1, the J call TRBJ1-2; TRBD1 matches 10 bases. The CDR3 runs to 15 residues. V shed 2 bases, J shed 8 bases, and the junction held 8 bases outside the gene matches. The V gene's germline CDR1 is MNHNS and CDR2 SASEGT.

The chain combines TRBV19 with TRBJ2-7; 7 bases are a match to TRBD2. Per the germline V gene, CDR1 is LNHDA and CDR2 is SQIVND (reference sequence). V trimming: 7 bases; J trimming: 2 bases; junction bases outside the gene matches: 11. The CDR3 runs to 15 residues. The CDR3 here is CASTPSVGGAYEQYF. The CDR3, as DNA: TGTGCCAGTACCCCCTCGGTGGGGGGGGCCTACGAGCAGTACTTC.

The chain links TRBV27 to TRBJ2-3; the match to TRBD2 covers 7 bases. V was clipped by 7 bases and J by 4 bases; unmatched bases: 23. Germline values: CDR1 MNHEY, CDR2 SMNVEV (reference sequence). This CDR3 comprises 19 residues. The CDR3 DNA sequence: TGTGCCAGCACCAACCATGGCGTGGCGGGGCGGGAGTGGTCAGATACGCAGTATTTT. This sequence encodes CASTNHGVAGREWSDTQYF.

The chain uses TRBV6-4 and TRBJ2-1; 8 nucleotides match TRBD2. The CDR3 runs to 15 residues. Germline values: CDR1 MRHNA, CDR2 SNTAGT. The junction had 11 bases not matched to a gene; V was cut back by 5 bases and J by 8 bases. CDR3 nucleotides: TGTGCCAGCAGTCTGTCCCGGGGGGGCGGCGATGAGCAGTTCTTC. Its protein is CASSLSRGGGDEQFF.

This clone was counted only a few times. The chain is built from TRBV7-8 and TRBJ1-1; no reliable D call. Trimming left V 3 bases short and J 3 bases short, with 8 bases between. CDR1 is SGHVS, CDR2 FQNEAQ, per germline. CDR3 size: 13 residues. The CDR3 is CASSFVQDTEAFF. CDR3 nucleotides: TGTGCCAGCAGCTTTGTCCAGGACACTGAAGCTTTCTTT.

The CDR3 DNA sequence: TGTGCCAGCAGCCCTGGGCGAGACAGGAGCTACTATGGCTACACCTTC. It encodes CASSPGRDRSYYGYTF. The V call is TRBV11-2, the J call TRBJ1-2; a weak D match, TRBD1 (6 bases). Trimming took off 5 bases at V and 3 bases at J, with 19 bases between the two ends. CDR1 is SGHAT, CDR2 FQNNGV, per germline. The CDR3 extends over 16 amino acids.

CDR3: CASSLRLAGDSYEQFF. The CDR3 DNA sequence: TGTGCCAGCAGCTTAAGACTAGCGGGGGATTCCTATGAGCAGTTCTTC. The chain links TRBV7-6 to TRBJ2-1, with TRBD2 identical over 12 bases. CDR1 and CDR2 from the germline V gene are SGHVS and FNYEAQ. V was pared by 2 bases and J by 8 bases, with 7 bases of the junction left unmatched. The CDR3 has 16 amino acids.

The chain joins TRBV27 to TRBJ2-3; D unclear. Germline V lookup: CDR1 MNHEY, CDR2 SMNVEV (reference sequence). V lost 3 bases and J lost 2, with 6 bases in between. This CDR3 comprises 13 residues. In DNA, the CDR3 is TGTGCCAGCAGTTTCCAGGACACAGATACGCAGTATTTT. Its protein product is CASSFQDTDTQYF.

The chain joins TRBV10-2 to TRBJ2-1; 10 bases match TRBD2. The germline gives CDR1 WSHSY, CDR2 SAAADI. CDR3 length: 15 amino acids. V lost 2 bases and J lost 5; bases outside the gene matches: 3. DNA of the CDR3: TGCGCCAGCAGTGAGCTAGCGGGAGCTGACAATGAGCAGTTCTTC. It specifies CASSELAGADNEQFF.

This clone showed up just once. The rearrangement joins TRBV11-2 to TRBJ2-2; 10 bases line up with TRBD1. Germline-derived CDR1 and CDR2 are SGHAT and FQNNGV. Losses at the gene ends were 2 bases for V and 6 bases for J; bases not matched to a gene: 9. This CDR3 has 17 amino acids. CDR3 in amino acids: CASSLPRDRGFSGELFF. The CDR3 DNA is TGTGCCAGCAGCTTACCCCGGGACAGGGGATTTTCCGGGGAGCTGTTTTTT.

V and J are TRBV29-1 and TRBJ2-7; the match to TRBD2 covers 11 bases. The J segment lost 1 base and the V segment lost 4 bases, leaving 3 bases of the junction unmatched. This CDR3 has 14 amino acids. Per the germline V gene, CDR1 is SQVTM and CDR2 is ANQGSEA. The CDR3 DNA is TGCAGCGTTGTGGCTAGCGGGAGGTCCTACGAGCAGTACTTC. It is translated as CSVVASGRSYEQYF.

V usage is TRBV5-8 and J usage is TRBJ1-1; D is possibly TRBD1 (5 bases). The V gene's germline CDR1 is SGHTS and CDR2 YDEGEE. Trimming cost V 2 bases and J 11 bases, with 16 bases left between them. This CDR3 is built from 13 residues. The CDR3 coding sequence is TGTGCCAGCAGCTTACAGAAGGGGTTGAGCGCTTTCTTT. It codes for CASSLQKGLSAFF.

This rearrangement joins TRBV19 to TRBJ2-5; D is perhaps TRBD1 (5 bases). Between the trimmed V and J ends, which lost 6 bases and 2 bases, there was a span of 16 bases. This CDR3 is built from 15 residues. CDR1 and CDR2 (germline): LNHDA, SQIVND (reference sequence). The CDR3 sequence: CASSLGARGQETQYF. The CDR3 nucleotides read TGTGCCAGTAGCCTAGGCGCTAGGGGACAAGAGACCCAGTACTTC.

This chain joins TRBV4-2 and TRBJ2-1; 14 bases fit TRBD2. This CDR3 is built from 19 residues. The J segment lost 7 bases and the V segment lost 1 base, leaving 12 bases of the junction unmatched. Germline assignment: CDR1 LGHNA and CDR2 YNFKEQ. The CDR3 DNA reads TGTGCCAGCAGCCAAGCCCTTCGCTCGGGACTAGCGGGAGAAAATGAGCAGTTCTTC. This gives the protein CASSQALRSGLAGENEQFF.

The chain combines TRBV11-2 with TRBJ1-6; TRBD1 matches 7 bases. CDR1 and CDR2 (germline): SGHAT, FQNNGV. This CDR3 spans 15 amino acids. Trimming removed 5 bases from V and 6 bases from J; junction bases left unmatched: 7. The chain's CDR3 is CASSAPGQSNSPLHF. CDR3 in DNA: TGTGCCAGCAGCGCACCGGGACAGAGTAATTCACCCCTCCACTTT.